The next 30 T cell receptor beta chains were all read from a single sample in a study of CD8 T cells in ankylosing spondylitis. General study points: Characteristic of ankylosing spondylitis blood, it appeared, was a TCR beta motif comprising about eight highly homologous variants.

In TCRdb, the 5' RACE reads were re-called with MiXCR into one record per CDR3 protein. Here the sample spans around 450,000 distinct CDR3 sequences, 20% to 30% being singletons. These receptors are not linked to any known antigen. Material for sequencing was blood, either unsorted or a sorted T cell fraction (not recorded which). These receptors were taken from a male donor with ankylosing spondylitis.

This clonotype turned up a few times. V usage is TRBV29-1 and J usage is TRBJ1-5; 8 nucleotides line up with TRBD1. The length of the CDR3 is 13 residues. The germline gives CDR1 SQVTM, CDR2 ANQGSEA. With V trimmed by 5 bases and J by 7 bases, 7 bases remained unmatched. In DNA form, the CDR3 reads TGCAGCGTTAGGGAACAGGGGGAACAGCCCCAGCATTTT. It yields the protein CSVREQGEQPQHF.

This rearrangement joins TRBV6-1 to TRBJ1-4, with 7 bases aligning to TRBD1. The CDR3 covers 14 residues. V was clipped by 6 bases and J by 7 bases; unmatched bases: 8. Germline CDR1 MNHNS, CDR2 SASEGT. In nucleotides, the CDR3 is TGTGCCAGCAGCGTTACAGGGGAGGCTGAAAAACTGTTTTTT. It encodes CASSVTGEAEKLFF.

Only a few counts were recorded for this clonotype. The rearrangement joins TRBV7-8 to TRBJ1-2, with TRBD1 matching 7 bases. CDR3 size: 14 residues. Germline V gives CDR1 SGHVS, CDR2 FQNEAQ. V shed 5 bases and J 1 base; nucleotides not matched to a gene: 4. CDR3 sequence reads: CASSRDRDNYGYTF. Written as DNA, the CDR3 is TGTGCCAGCAGCCGGGACAGAGATAACTATGGCTACACCTTC. The variable domain in full, completed from reference TRBV7-8 and TRBJ1-2, reads GAGVSQSPRYKVAKRGQDVALRCDPISGHVSLFWYQQALGQGPEFLTYFQNEAQLDKSGLPSDRFFAERPEGSVSTLKIQRTQQEDSAVYLCASSRDRDNYGYTFGSGTRLTVV.

The table lists this clonotype with many counts. The CDR3 is CASSRDRADTQYF. The CDR3 nucleotides read TGTGCCAGCTCCCGGGACAGGGCGGATACGCAGTATTTT. This chain joins TRBV18 and TRBJ2-3; the match to TRBD1 covers 9 bases. Germline V gene sequence: CDR1 KGHSH, CDR2 LQKENI. The V and J ends lost 6 bases and 6 bases, in that order; junction bases with no gene match: 4. The length of the CDR3 is 13 residues.

This clonotype was observed a handful of times. This chain uses TRBV5-1 with TRBJ2-3; the match to TRBD2 covers 10 bases. CDR1 SGHRS and CDR2 YFSETQ come from the germline V gene. Unmatched junction bases numbered 5, after V lost 0 bases and J lost 7 bases. The CDR3 length is 15 residues. The DNA for the CDR3 is TGCGCCAGCAGCTTGGGTCTAGCGGGAGCTTATACGCAGTATTTT. Translating gives CASSLGLAGAYTQYF.

The gene calls are TRBV5-1 and TRBJ2-1; D gene ambiguous. Germline assignment: CDR1 SGHRS and CDR2 YFSETQ. V shed 9 bases and J shed 8 bases, with 9 bases lying between them. The CDR3 totals 10 residues. The CDR3 DNA follows: TGCGCCAACCAGATCCATGAGCAGTTCTTC. This translates into CANQIHEQFF. Based on the CDR3 plus reference TRBV5-1 and TRBJ2-1, the full variable domain is KAGVTQTPRYLIKTRGQQVTLSCSPISGHRSVSWYQQTPGQGLQFLFEYFSETQRNKGNFPGRFSGRQFSNSRSEMNVSTLELGDSALYLCANQIHEQFFGPGTRLTVL.

This clonotype was found a few times. The chain has TRBV9 and TRBJ2-7; 7 positions agree with TRBD1. The length of the CDR3 is 15 residues. J gave up 7 bases and V 4 bases, and 14 bases lay outside the gene matches. Germline CDR1 reads SGDLS; CDR2 reads YYNGEE. CDR3 in amino acids: CASSPSPDRVGEQYV. CDR3 DNA: TGTGCCAGCAGCCCTTCCCCCGACAGGGTTGGGGAGCAGTACGTC.

The V gene is TRBV27, the J gene TRBJ1-1; the match to TRBD1 covers 8 bases. CDR3 length equals 16 residues. Germline V gene sequence: CDR1 MNHEY, CDR2 SMNVEV (reference sequence). V lost 5 bases and J lost 7; bases outside the gene matches: 15. CDR3 sequence: CASSPYTTGVIGEAFF. The CDR3 nucleotides are TGTGCCAGCAGTCCCTACACGACAGGGGTTATAGGTGAAGCTTTCTTT.

In this sample, this clonotype turned up a few times. The J gene is TRBJ2-3, the V gene TRBV11-3, with unresolved D. With 5 bases removed from V and 4 bases from J, the gap between germline ends came to 7 bases. CDR3 length: 12 amino acids. Germline CDR1 is SGHNT and CDR2 is YENEEA. Written as DNA, the CDR3 is TGTGCCAGCAGCCAGTCCCCAGATACGCAGTATTTT. As protein: CASSQSPDTQYF.

This clonotype has ten or more counts. The chain couples TRBV11-2 to TRBJ1-2; TRBD1 aligns across 11 bases. J lost 8 bases, V lost 4 bases, and 9 bases had no gene match. The CDR3 spans 15 residues. Germline V gene sequence: CDR1 SGHAT, CDR2 FQNNGV. The CDR3 DNA reads as TGTGCCAGCAGCTCCGCCGGGACAGGGGGGTTAGGCTACACCTTC. This codes for CASSSAGTGGLGYTF.

The sample holds a few counts of this clonotype. The V call is TRBV10-3, the J call TRBJ2-7; 9 nucleotides line up with TRBD2. The J segment lost 2 bases and the V segment lost 4 bases, leaving 3 bases of the junction unmatched. Germline V lookup: CDR1 ENHRY, CDR2 SYGVKD. The CDR3 is made up of 14 amino acids. The CDR3 region is CAISGLAATYEQYF. As DNA, the CDR3 is TGTGCCATCAGTGGACTAGCGGCCACCTACGAGCAGTACTTC.

The gene calls are TRBV5-1 and TRBJ1-3; D gene uncertain. The CDR3 is 14 amino acids. Germline CDR1 and CDR2: SGHRS and YFSETQ. V lost 5 bases and J 0 bases, leaving 9 bases between the germline ends. CDR3 sequence: CASRDGYSGNTIYF. The CDR3 DNA is TGCGCCAGCAGGGACGGATACTCTGGAAACACCATATATTTT.

The rearrangement links TRBV4-2 to TRBJ1-5; D may be TRBD1 (5 bases). Trimming took 0 bases from V and 5 from J, leaving 14 bases between them. This CDR3 region has 16 residues. Germline V gene lookup returns CDR1 LGHNA and CDR2 YNFKEQ. The CDR3 DNA follows: TGTGCCAGCAGCCAAGAGTCGACAAGGGGAGATCAGCCCCAGCATTTT. Encoded protein: CASSQESTRGDQPQHF.

The chain carries TRBV7-6 and TRBJ2-5; no clear D. Trimming pared 1 base from V and 1 base from J, leaving 13 bases between. The CDR3 is made up of 16 amino acids. Germline values: CDR1 SGHVS, CDR2 FNYEAQ. The chain's CDR3 is CASSLGGTSSQETQYF. For the CDR3, the DNA is TGTGCCAGCAGCTTAGGAGGTACCAGTTCCCAAGAGACCCAGTACTTC.

V is TRBV15 and J is TRBJ1-5; no definite D call. This CDR3 has 13 residues. Trimming pared 1 base from V and 4 bases from J, leaving 5 bases between. Germline loops: CDR1 LNHNV, CDR2 YYDKDF (reference sequence). The CDR3, as DNA: TGTGCCACCAGCAGAGTGATAAATCAGCCCCAGCATTTT. Translating gives CATSRVINQPQHF.

This clonotype was seen only a few times. Here the CDR3 reads CASTRGTTAGYTF. The CDR3 nucleotides are TGTGCCAGCACAAGGGGAACCACGGCTGGCTACACCTTC. The chain carries TRBV12-3 or TRBV12-4 and TRBJ1-2; TRBD1 is a possible D gene (5 bases). Between the trimmed V and J ends, which lost 7 bases and 7 bases, there was a span of 16 bases. The CDR3 contains 13 residues.

This clonotype has a handful of counts. J is TRBJ2-5 and V is TRBV11-1; TRBD1 aligns across 9 bases. The V gene end was trimmed by 5 bases and the J gene end by 4 bases; junction bases not matched to a gene: 5. This CDR3 contains 14 residues. Germline V CDR1 and CDR2: SGHAT, FQDESV (reference sequence). CDR3 DNA sequence: TGTGCCAGCAGCCGGGACAGGGTAGGAGAGACCCAGTACTTC. Its protein is CASSRDRVGETQYF. The complete variable domain, with remaining parts taken from reference TRBV11-1 and TRBJ2-5, reads EAEVAQSPRYKITEKSQAVAFWCDPISGHATLYWYRQILGQGPELLVQFQDESVVDDSQLPKDRFSAERLKGVDSTLKIQPAELGDSAMYLCASSRDRVGETQYFGPGTRLLVL.

This clonotype was seen a few times. The rearrangement links TRBV12-3 or TRBV12-4 to TRBJ2-1; maybe TRBD1 (6 bases). This CDR3 has 11 amino acids. V was pared by 5 bases and J by 12 bases, with 11 bases between. DNA of the CDR3: TGTGCCAGCAGTCGCTCCAGGGGGCAGTTCTTC. Translation: CASSRSRGQFF.

The rearrangement joins TRBV12-5 to TRBJ2-1; perhaps TRBD1 as D (5 bases). Trimming took 7 bases from V and 2 from J, leaving 12 bases between them. Germline loops: CDR1 LGHNT, CDR2 FRNRAP. The CDR3 spans 14 residues. CDR3 protein: CASASGQTYNEQFF. The DNA for the CDR3 is TGTGCTAGTGCATCTGGACAAACCTACAATGAGCAGTTCTTC.

This clonotype was recorded many times. The J gene is TRBJ1-5, the V gene TRBV6-2 or TRBV6-3; no firm D call. The CDR3 has 9 residues. The V gene lost 8 bases and the J gene lost 7 bases, with 3 bases spanning the gap. The V gene's germline CDR1 is MNHEY and CDR2 SVGEGT. Here the CDR3 reads CASGQPQHF. CDR3 nucleotide sequence: TGTGCCAGCGGGCAGCCCCAGCATTTT.

This clonotype was counted a few times. The rearrangement joins TRBV7-2 to TRBJ2-3; 9 bases are a match to TRBD2. Germline CDR1 reads SGHTA; CDR2 reads FQGNSA. The V gene end was trimmed by 1 base and the J gene end by 1 base; junction bases not matched to a gene: 3. This CDR3 contains 16 residues. The CDR3 region has the DNA TGTGCCAGCAGCTTAGGCATAGCGGGAGGCACAGATACGCAGTATTTT. Its protein is CASSLGIAGGTDTQYF.

This clonotype has a handful of counts. The chain employs TRBV20-1 and TRBJ2-7; D gene uncertain. This CDR3 is 12 amino acids long. Germline lookup yields CDR1 DFQATT and CDR2 SNEGSKA (reference sequence). Trimming left V 4 bases short and J 0 bases short, with 7 bases between. CDR3 bases: TGCAGTGCTACGGACCACTCCTACGAGCAGTACTTC. This sequence encodes CSATDHSYEQYF.

The CDR3 sequence: CATSDFGVTDTQYF. DNA for the CDR3: TGTGCCACCAGTGATTTTGGGGTCACAGATACGCAGTATTTT. The rearrangement uses TRBV24-1 and TRBJ2-3; D uncertain. CDR1 is KGHDR and CDR2 is SFDVKD in the germline V gene. V lost 1 base to trimming and J lost 2 bases, with 6 bases between them. This CDR3 is built from 14 residues.

This clonotype was counted ten times or more. This chain connects TRBV5-5 to TRBJ1-5; D unclear. The CDR3 totals 15 residues. From germline, CDR1 is SGHKS and CDR2 YYEKEE (reference sequence). V shed 1 base and J shed 2 bases, with 10 bases lying between them. The CDR3 here is CASSLFSGGNQPQHF. As DNA, the CDR3 is TGTGCCAGCAGCTTGTTCTCCGGGGGCAATCAGCCCCAGCATTTT.

This chain joins TRBV2 and TRBJ2-2; D is uncertain. This CDR3 comprises 14 residues. Germline V gene sequence: CDR1 SNHLY, CDR2 FYNNEI. The V end lost 4 bases, the J end lost 3 bases, and 9 bases lay between the germline ends. DNA of the CDR3: TGTGCCAGCAGTGTGTTCACCCACACCGGGGAGCTGTTTTTT. Amino acid sequence: CASSVFTHTGELFF.

This clonotype was seen only a few times. This chain joins TRBV5-1 and TRBJ1-6; unclear D gene. The CDR3 consists of 16 residues. Germline CDR1 reads SGHRS; CDR2 reads YFSETQ. Trimming removed 0 bases from V and 7 bases from J, with 14 bases in between. The CDR3 sequence: CASSLDGSPRNSPLHF. CDR3 nucleotide sequence: TGCGCCAGCAGCTTGGACGGTTCCCCGAGGAATTCACCCCTCCACTTT.

The rearrangement joins TRBV14 to TRBJ2-7; D is uncertain. The V end was cut by 1 base, the J end by 6 bases, with 13 bases between. The CDR3 has 14 amino acids. CDR1 SGHDN and CDR2 FVKESK come from the germline V gene. CDR3 coding DNA: TGTGCCAGCAGCCAAGCTACCGCCTCACCCGAGCAGTACTTC. Encoded protein: CASSQATASPEQYF.

This clonotype showed up just a few times. This rearrangement joins TRBV7-2 to TRBJ1-2, with 8 nucleotides matching TRBD1. This CDR3 has 15 residues. V was clipped by 5 bases and J by 2 bases; unmatched bases: 7. From germline, CDR1 is SGHTA and CDR2 FQGNSA. The CDR3 DNA reads as TGTGCCAGCAGCCCGCGGACAGGGCCAAACTATGGCTACACCTTC. Its translation is CASSPRTGPNYGYTF. The full variable domain, rest sourced from reference TRBV7-2 and TRBJ1-2, is GAGVSQSPSNKVTEKGKDVELRCDPISGHTALYWYRQSLGQGLEFLIYFQGNSAPDKSGLPSDRFSAERTGGSVSTLTIQRTQQEDSAVYLCASSPRTGPNYGYTFGSGTRLTVV.

The chain joins TRBV12-3 or TRBV12-4 to TRBJ1-2; possible D gene TRBD1, 6 bases. Trimming pared 2 bases from V and 7 bases from J, leaving 14 bases between. The CDR3 is 14 residues long. The CDR3 DNA follows: TGTGCCAGCAGTTTAAACAAAGGGGGAGGTGGCTACACCTTC. Translated: CASSLNKGGGGYTF.

This chain links TRBV4-2 with TRBJ2-7, with D perhaps matching TRBD2 (6 bases). The CDR3 runs 14 residues. Germline CDR1 LGHNA, CDR2 YNFKEQ. The germline V and J ends were trimmed by 0 bases and 4 bases, with 10 bases remaining between them. The CDR3 DNA reads TGTGCCAGCAGCCAAGACGGGAGCGGGTACGAGCAGTACTTC. Translated: CASSQDGSGYEQYF.